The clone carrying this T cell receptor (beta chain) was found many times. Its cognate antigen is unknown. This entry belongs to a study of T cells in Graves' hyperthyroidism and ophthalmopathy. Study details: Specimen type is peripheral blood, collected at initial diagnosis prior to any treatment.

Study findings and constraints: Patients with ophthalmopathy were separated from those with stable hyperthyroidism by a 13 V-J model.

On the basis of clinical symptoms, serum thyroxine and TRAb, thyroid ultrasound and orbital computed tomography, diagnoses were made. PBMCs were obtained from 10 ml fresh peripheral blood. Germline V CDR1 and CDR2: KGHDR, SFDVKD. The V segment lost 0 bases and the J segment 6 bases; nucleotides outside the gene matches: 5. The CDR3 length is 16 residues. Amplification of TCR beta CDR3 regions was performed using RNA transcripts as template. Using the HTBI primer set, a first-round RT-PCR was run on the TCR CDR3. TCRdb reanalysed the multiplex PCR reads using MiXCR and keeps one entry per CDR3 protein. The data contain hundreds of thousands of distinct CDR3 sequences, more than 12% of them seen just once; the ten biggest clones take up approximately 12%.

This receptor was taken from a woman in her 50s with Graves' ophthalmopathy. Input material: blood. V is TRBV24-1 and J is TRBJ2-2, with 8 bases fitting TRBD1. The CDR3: CATSDLLDRESGELFF. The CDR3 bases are TGTGCCACCAGTGATTTGCTGGACAGGGAGTCCGGGGAGCTGTTTTTT.